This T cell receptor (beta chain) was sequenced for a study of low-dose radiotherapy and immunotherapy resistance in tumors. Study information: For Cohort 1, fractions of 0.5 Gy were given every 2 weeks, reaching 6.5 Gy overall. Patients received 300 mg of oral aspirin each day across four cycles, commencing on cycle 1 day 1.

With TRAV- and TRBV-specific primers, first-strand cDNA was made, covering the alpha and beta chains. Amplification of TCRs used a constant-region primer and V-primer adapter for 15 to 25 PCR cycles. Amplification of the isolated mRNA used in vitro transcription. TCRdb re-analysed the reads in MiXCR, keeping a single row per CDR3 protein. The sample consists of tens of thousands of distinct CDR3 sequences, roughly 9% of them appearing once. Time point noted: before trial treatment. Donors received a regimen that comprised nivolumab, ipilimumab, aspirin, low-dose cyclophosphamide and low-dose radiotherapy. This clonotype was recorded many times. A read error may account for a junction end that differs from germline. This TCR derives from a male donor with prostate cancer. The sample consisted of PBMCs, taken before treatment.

The CDR3 nucleotides read TGTGCCAGCTCCCCACTAGCGGGACACTACGAGCAGTACTTC. Translation gives CASSPLAGHYEQYF. This chain uses TRBV18 with TRBJ2-7; 10 bases are shared with TRBD2. CDR1 and CDR2 from the germline V gene are KGHSH and LQKENI. The CDR3 sequence is 14 residues long.